These 15 T cell receptor beta chains were sequenced from one sample in a study of T-cell memory formation after mild COVID-19. TCRdb recomputed calls from the 5' RACE reads with MiXCR, one row per CDR3 protein. Among about 170,000 distinct CDR3 sequences listed, 10% to 15% were seen once. Sequenced sample: PBMCs or a T cell subset sorted from them (not recorded which). The origin of the receptors is a man younger than 35 who had mild COVID-19 (a few samples of this study predate the infection). Cell type and time point are not known.

The chain uses TRBV7-3 and TRBJ2-3, with 7 nucleotides matching TRBD2. After removal of 5 bases from V and 8 bases from J, the junction contained 10 bases not matched to a gene. The CDR3 loop spans 14 amino acids. In germline, CDR1 is SGHTA, CDR2 FQGTGA. This CDR3 is CASSAGTIFGTQYF. In nucleotides, the CDR3 is TGTGCCAGCAGCGCGGGGACTATTTTCGGTACGCAGTATTTT. The variable domain in full, completed from reference TRBV7-3 and TRBJ2-3, reads GAGVSQTPSNKVTEKGKYVELRCDPISGHTALYWYRQSLGQGPEFLIYFQGTGAADDSGLPNDRFFAVRPEGSVSTLKIQRTERGDSAVYLCASSAGTIFGTQYFGPGTRLTVL.

This clonotype was seen at least ten times. V usage is TRBV5-1 and J usage is TRBJ2-7; TRBD1 aligns across 8 bases. After removal of 4 bases from V and 3 bases from J, the junction contained 6 bases not matched to a gene. The CDR3 loop spans 14 amino acids. The germline CDR1 and CDR2 sequences are SGHRS and YFSETQ. As DNA, the CDR3 is TGCGCCAGCAGCGAACAGGGGGAAGGCTACGAGCAGTACTTC. Its protein is CASSEQGEGYEQYF.

This chain joins TRBV5-1 and TRBJ1-2, with D unclear. Germline CDR1 SGHRS, CDR2 YFSETQ. V lost 0 bases and J 2 bases, leaving 11 bases between the germline ends. The CDR3 consists of 15 residues. CDR3 amino acids: CASSLAGGGNYGYTF. CDR3 sequence (DNA): TGCGCCAGCAGCTTGGCGGGCGGAGGGAACTATGGCTACACCTTC.

This clonotype was seen at least ten times. The V call is TRBV7-9, the J call TRBJ1-5; no clear D gene. This CDR3 region has 16 residues. The germline V gene has CDR1 SEHNR and CDR2 FQNEAQ (reference sequence). V lost 5 bases and J 6 bases, leaving 20 bases between the germline ends. CDR3 residues: CASSNELADKSQPQHF. CDR3 nucleotide sequence: TGTGCCAGCAGCAACGAATTGGCCGACAAGTCTCAGCCCCAGCATTTT.

There are a few counts of this clonotype. V and J are TRBV10-3 and TRBJ1-2; tentative D call: TRBD1 (5 bases). The CDR3 spans 11 residues. The V end was cut by 9 bases, the J end by 2 bases, with 7 bases between. Germline CDR1 ENHRY, CDR2 SYGVKD. The CDR3 DNA sequence: TGTGCCATTGGGACCAACTATGGCTACACCTTC. Protein product: CAIGTNYGYTF.

This chain connects TRBV6-2 or TRBV6-3 to TRBJ2-7; a weak D match, TRBD1 (5 bases). The germline CDR1 and CDR2 sequences are MNHEY and SVGEGT. V lost 6 bases and J 2 bases, leaving 8 bases between the germline ends. CDR3 length: 12 amino acids. For the CDR3, the DNA is TGTGCCAGCAGACAGGAACCCTACGAGCAGTACGTC. Its translation: CASRQEPYEQYV.

The chain employs TRBV19 and TRBJ1-4; a weak D match, TRBD1 (5 bases). Germline V gene lookup returns CDR1 LNHDA and CDR2 SQIVND (reference sequence). The CDR3 consists of 14 residues. Deletions cut 7 bases from V and 0 bases from J, with 9 bases between. The CDR3 reads CASTGGATNEKLFF. The CDR3 nucleotides are TGTGCCAGTACTGGGGGTGCAACTAATGAAAAACTGTTTTTT.

The genes are TRBV5-1 and TRBJ2-5, with TRBD2 matching 8 bases. From germline, CDR1 is SGHRS and CDR2 YFSETQ. The CDR3 is 15 residues long. Trimming at V came to 4 bases and at J to 3 bases, leaving 8 bases not matched to a gene. The chain's CDR3 is CASSLLPAGEETQYF. The CDR3 DNA is TGCGCCAGCAGCCTTCTTCCAGCGGGGGAAGAGACCCAGTACTTC.

Many counts were recorded for this clonotype. The chain combines TRBV5-1 with TRBJ2-3; D is ambiguous. V lost 0 bases and J lost 1, with 9 bases in between. Per the germline V gene, CDR1 is SGHRS and CDR2 is YFSETQ. This CDR3 has 15 amino acids. The DNA of the CDR3 is TGCGCCAGCAGCTTGGGGGGTTTGGGCACAGATACGCAGTATTTT. It encodes CASSLGGLGTDTQYF.

This clonotype was counted a few times. The chain recombines TRBV12-3 or TRBV12-4 with TRBJ1-5; no clear D. This CDR3 comprises 13 residues. Deletions cut 3 bases from V and 5 bases from J, with 8 bases between. Here the CDR3 reads CASSFLRDQPQHF. The CDR3 nucleotides read TGTGCCAGCAGTTTCCTACGGGATCAGCCCCAGCATTTT.

This clonotype occurred a few times. This rearrangement joins TRBV20-1 to TRBJ2-7, with 10 bases lining up with TRBD2. The trim removed 0 bases at V and 8 bases at J, leaving 7 bases unmatched. The CDR3 sequence is 14 residues long. Germline V CDR1 and CDR2: DFQATT, SNEGSKA (reference sequence). The CDR3 reads CSARDQRGGLQQYF. As DNA, the CDR3 is TGCAGTGCTAGAGATCAGCGGGGGGGCCTTCAGCAGTACTTC.

Notes on this clonotype: A much larger clone sits a single nucleotide away, making a read error possible. J is TRBJ2-7 and V is TRBV3-1; D is uncertain. The CDR3 loop spans 12 amino acids. Germline CDR1 LGHDT, CDR2 YNNKEL (reference sequence). Here the CDR3 DNA reads TGTGACAGCAGCCAAGCCGCCCAGGAGCAGTACTTC. This sequence encodes CDSSQAAQEQYF.

This clonotype was detected ten times or more. The junction shows a germline mismatch at one end, possibly a read error. The chain is built from TRBV12-3 or TRBV12-4 and TRBJ1-3; 8 nucleotides agree with TRBD1. The length of the CDR3 is 14 residues. In DNA form, the CDR3 reads TGTGCCAGCACTTTACAGGGGGCTGGAAACACCATATATTTT. It codes for CASTLQGAGNTIYF.

This clonotype was recorded once. This chain joins TRBV20-1 and TRBJ1-4; D unclear. CDR1 DFQATT and CDR2 SNEGSKA come from the germline V gene (reference sequence). The CDR3 covers 13 residues. V was cut by 7 bases and J by 0 bases, with 9 bases left in between. The CDR3 is CSVEAPTNEKLFF. In nucleotides, the CDR3 is TGCAGTGTTGAGGCCCCAACTAATGAAAAACTGTTTTTT.

V and J are TRBV7-2 and TRBJ1-6; D gene unclear. Looked up from germline, CDR1 is SGHTA and CDR2 is FQGNSA. CDR3 length: 14 residues. Trimming took off 3 bases at V and 10 bases at J, with 13 bases between the two ends. As DNA, the CDR3 is TGTGCCAGCAGCTTTGTGTTGGTGGAATCACCCCTCCACTTT. It is translated as CASSFVLVESPLHF.